Detailed here is one T cell receptor (beta chain). This specimen comes from a study of T cells in tuberculosis. On the study more broadly: CD1B tetramers identified T cells specific for mycobacterial lipid GMM.

After thawing and overnight rest, PBMC were stained with GMM-loaded CD1B tetramer, viability dye and anti-CD3 for sorting. The lipid loaded on the CD1B tetramers was C32 glucose monomycolate from Rhodococcus equi. V was pared by 2 bases and J by 1 base, with 2 bases of the junction left unmatched. This CDR3 spans 14 amino acids. The germline CDR1 and CDR2 sequences are SGHRS and YFSETQ. Study-wide points: Low-affinity CD1B-GMM tetramer-binding T cells may have been missed.

The method was immunoSEQ multiplex PCR; TCRdb's version includes in-frame clones alone and lacks a portion of them. The table shows about 59,000 clones, with around 86% occurring only once. This TCR came from an adult woman with latent tuberculosis. The genes are TRBV5-1 and TRBJ2-7; 8 bases fit TRBD1. Source material: CD1b-GMM tetramer-negative cells sorted from PBMCs. CDR3 bases: TGCGCCAGCAGCTTACGGACAGGGTCCTACGAGCAGTACTTC. Amino acids: CASSLRTGSYEQYF.